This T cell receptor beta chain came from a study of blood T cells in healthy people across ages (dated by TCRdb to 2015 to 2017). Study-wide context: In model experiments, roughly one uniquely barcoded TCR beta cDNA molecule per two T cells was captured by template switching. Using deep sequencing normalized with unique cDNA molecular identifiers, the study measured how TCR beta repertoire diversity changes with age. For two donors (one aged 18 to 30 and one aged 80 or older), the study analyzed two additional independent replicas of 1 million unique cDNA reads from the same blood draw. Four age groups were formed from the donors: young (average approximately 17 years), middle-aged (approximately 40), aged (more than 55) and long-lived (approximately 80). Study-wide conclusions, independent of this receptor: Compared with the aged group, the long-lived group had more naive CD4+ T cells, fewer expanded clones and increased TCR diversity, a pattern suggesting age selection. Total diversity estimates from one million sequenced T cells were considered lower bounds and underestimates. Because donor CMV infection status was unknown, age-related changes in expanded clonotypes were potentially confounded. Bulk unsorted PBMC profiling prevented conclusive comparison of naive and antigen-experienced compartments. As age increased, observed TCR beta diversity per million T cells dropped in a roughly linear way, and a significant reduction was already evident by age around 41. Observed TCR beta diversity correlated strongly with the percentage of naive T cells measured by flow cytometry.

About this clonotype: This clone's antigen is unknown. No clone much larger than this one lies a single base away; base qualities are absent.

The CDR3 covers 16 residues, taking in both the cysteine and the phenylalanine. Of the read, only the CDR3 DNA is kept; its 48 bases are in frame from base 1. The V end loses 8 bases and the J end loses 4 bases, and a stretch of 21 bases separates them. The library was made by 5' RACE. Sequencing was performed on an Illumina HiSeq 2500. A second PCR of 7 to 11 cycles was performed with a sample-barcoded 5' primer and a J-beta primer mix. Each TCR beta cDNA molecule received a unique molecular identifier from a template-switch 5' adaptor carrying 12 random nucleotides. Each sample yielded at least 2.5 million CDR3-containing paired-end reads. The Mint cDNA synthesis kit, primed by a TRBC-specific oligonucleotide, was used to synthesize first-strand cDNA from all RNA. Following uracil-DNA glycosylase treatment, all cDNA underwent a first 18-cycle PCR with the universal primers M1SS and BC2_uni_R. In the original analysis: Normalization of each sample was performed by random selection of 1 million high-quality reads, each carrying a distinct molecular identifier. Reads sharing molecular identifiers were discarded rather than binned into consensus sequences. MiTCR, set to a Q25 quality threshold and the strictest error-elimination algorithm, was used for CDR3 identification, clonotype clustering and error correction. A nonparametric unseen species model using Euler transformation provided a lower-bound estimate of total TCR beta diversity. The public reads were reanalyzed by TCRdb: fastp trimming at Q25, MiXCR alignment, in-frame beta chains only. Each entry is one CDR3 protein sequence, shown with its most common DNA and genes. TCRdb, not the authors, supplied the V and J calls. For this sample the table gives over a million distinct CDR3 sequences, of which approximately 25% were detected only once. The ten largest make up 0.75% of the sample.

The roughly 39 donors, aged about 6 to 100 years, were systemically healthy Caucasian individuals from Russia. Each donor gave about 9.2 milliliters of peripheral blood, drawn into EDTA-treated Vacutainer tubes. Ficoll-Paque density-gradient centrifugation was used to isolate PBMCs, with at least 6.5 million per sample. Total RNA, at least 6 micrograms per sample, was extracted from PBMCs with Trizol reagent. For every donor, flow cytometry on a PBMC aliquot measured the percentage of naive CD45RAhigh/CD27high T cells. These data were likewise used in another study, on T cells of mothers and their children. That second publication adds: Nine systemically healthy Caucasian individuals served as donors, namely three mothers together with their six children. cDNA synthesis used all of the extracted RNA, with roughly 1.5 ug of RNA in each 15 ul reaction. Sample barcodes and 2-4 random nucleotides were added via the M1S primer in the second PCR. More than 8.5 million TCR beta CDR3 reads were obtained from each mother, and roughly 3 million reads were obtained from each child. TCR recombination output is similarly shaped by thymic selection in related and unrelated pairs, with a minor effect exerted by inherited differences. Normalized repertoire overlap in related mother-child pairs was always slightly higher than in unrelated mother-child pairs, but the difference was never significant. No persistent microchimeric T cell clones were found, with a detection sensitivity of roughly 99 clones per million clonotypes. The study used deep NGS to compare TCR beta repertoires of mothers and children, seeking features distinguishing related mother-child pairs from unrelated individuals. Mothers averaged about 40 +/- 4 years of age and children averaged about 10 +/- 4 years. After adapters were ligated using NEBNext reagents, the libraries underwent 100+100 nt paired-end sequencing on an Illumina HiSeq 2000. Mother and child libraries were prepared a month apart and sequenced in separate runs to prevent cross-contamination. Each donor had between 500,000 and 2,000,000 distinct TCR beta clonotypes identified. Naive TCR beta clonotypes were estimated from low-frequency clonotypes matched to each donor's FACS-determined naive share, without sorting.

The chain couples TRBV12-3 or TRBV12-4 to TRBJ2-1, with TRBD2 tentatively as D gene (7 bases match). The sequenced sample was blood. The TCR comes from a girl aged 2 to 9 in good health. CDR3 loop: CASHRGAPSQYNEQFF. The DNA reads TGTGCCAGCCACCGGGGGGCTCCTAGTCAATACAATGAGCAGTTCTTC.